These 3 T cell receptor beta chains were all obtained from the same sample, sequenced in a study of shared T cell receptors in the human thymus (dated by TCRdb to 2020 to 2022). Receptors were amplified or captured by the immunoSEQ multiplex PCR assay. What TCRdb holds here is the immuneACCESS table cut down to in-frame rearrangements. Part of the clones is not present; checked against another copy, under half of the missing clones reflect an unresolved V gene, and the others are unexplained. The sample table records hundreds of thousands of clones; around 87% of these occur just once. The top ten clones comprise roughly 0.0094% of the sample. The data were also submitted as part of a second study, on human thymus T cells.

The sample comprised thymocytes. All receptors come from a boy in the first two years of life with a congenital heart defect. Donor details come from another sample of the same person, matched by shared clones.

The J gene is TRBJ1-1, the V gene TRBV29-1; 8 bases line up with TRBD1. This CDR3 region has 12 residues. CDR1 is SQVTM and CDR2 is ANQGSEA in the germline V gene. J gave up 5 bases and V 5 bases, and 4 bases lay outside the gene matches. The CDR3 coding sequence is TGCAGCGTTCTGGACAGGGATACTGAAGCTTTCTTT. It codes for CSVLDRDTEAFF.

This chain joins TRBV14 and TRBJ2-3; possibly TRBD1 for D (5 bases). The CDR3 totals 15 residues. The germline gives CDR1 SGHDN, CDR2 FVKESK. V was pared by 4 bases and J by 3 bases, with 14 bases between. CDR3: CASSPGRVETDTQYF. CDR3 in DNA: TGTGCCAGCAGCCCAGGCAGGGTCGAGACAGATACGCAGTATTTT.

The V and J genes are TRBV19 and TRBJ2-7, with 7 bases identical to TRBD2. Trimming took 5 bases from V and 7 from J; bases not matched to a gene: 11. The CDR3 covers 14 residues. Per the germline V gene, CDR1 is LNHDA and CDR2 is SQIVND (reference sequence). In nucleotides, the CDR3 is TGTGCCAGTAGTCCGACGGGGGGAATAAGGGAGCAGTACTTC. This translates into CASSPTGGIREQYF.